The clone carrying this T cell receptor (beta chain) was observed at least ten times. Antigen: not known. A constant-region primer served to make TCR beta cDNA from approximately 490 ng total RNA. ARM-PCR, slightly modified, supplied the TCR beta libraries through three nested multiplex PCR rounds. Researchers ran the first two PCR rounds for approximately 10 cycles each with TRBV1-TRBV30 forward primers and a C-beta reverse primer. TCRdb re-called the multiplex PCR reads with MiXCR, one entry per CDR3 protein. The profile covers about 78,000 distinct CDR3 sequences, with over 70% appearing a single time and roughly an eighth taken by the ten largest. The data stem from a study of tumor-infiltrating lymphocytes in primary liver carcinoma. Study as a whole: Tumors measured roughly 4 to 11 cm and were stage T1-T3 N0M0. Findings and limits, study-wide: Tumor tissue displayed a significantly greater top-250-clone fraction than blood (p = 0.039). Tumor-adjacent and tumor-blood pairs displayed less overlap than did pairs of tumor regions.

V lost 5 bases, J lost 5 bases, and 16 bases stayed unmatched. The germline CDR1 and CDR2 sequences are SGHDT and YYEEEE. The CDR3 runs to 18 residues. Unsorted bulk tissue, about 19-30 mg of it, served as the source for co-extraction of RNA and DNA. Histology found more than 80% viable tumor cells per sample. This receptor was taken from a woman in her fifties or sixties with primary liver carcinoma and hepatitis B virus infection. The specimen sequenced was liver tumor tissue from sampling region 4. The subset denotes: tumor region T4, right-lateral pole. The chain is built from TRBV5-6 and TRBJ2-1; 10 bases are shared with TRBD2. The CDR3 DNA is TGTGCCAGCAGACGCCGGCACTCACTAGCGGGGACTAACAATGAGCAGTTCTTC. This codes for CASRRRHSLAGTNNEQFF. The whole variable domain, filled in from reference TRBV5-6 and TRBJ2-1, reads DAGVTQSPTHLIKTRGQQVTLRCSPKSGHDTVSWYQQALGQGPQFIFQYYEEEERQRGNFPDRFSGHQFPNYSSELNVNALLLGDSALYLCASRRRHSLAGTNNEQFFGPGTRLTVL.